These T cell receptor beta chains were read from a single sample in a study of T cells in Graves' hyperthyroidism and ophthalmopathy. TCRdb reprocessed the multiplex PCR reads via MiXCR and lists one record per CDR3 protein. The sample has some 360,000 distinct CDR3 sequences, less than 20% seen once. The source material was blood. These TCRs come from a woman between 40 and 55 years old with Graves' ophthalmopathy. CDR3s include the opening cysteine and the closing phenylalanine or tryptophan. Fields, in order: CDR3 length, D gene, clone size, V gene, J gene, CDR3 protein, CDR3 DNA. A D gene is named only where the DNA matches it firmly. Size values are once, few and many counts, or a class for expanded clones, and some rows have none.

14	NA	many	TRBV14	TRBJ1-1	CASSQGGGPAEAFF	TGTGCCAGCAGCCAAGGGGGAGGACCTGCTGAAGCTTTCTTT
16	NA	many	TRBV6-1	TRBJ2-7	CASSPTLSGISYEQYF	TGTGCCAGCAGTCCCACGCTTTCAGGGATCTCCTACGAGCAGTACTTC
15	TRBD2	many	TRBV7-3	TRBJ2-1	CASSLRTSGGKEQFF	TGTGCCAGCAGCTTAAGGACTAGCGGGGGAAAAGAGCAGTTCTTC
14	NA	NA	TRBV15	TRBJ1-2	CATSREGGGRGYTF	TGTGCCACCAGCAGAGAGGGAGGGGGACGAGGCTACACCTTC
14	NA	many	TRBV10-3	TRBJ2-5	CAISESRDQETQYF	TGTGCCATCAGTGAGTCGAGGGACCAAGAGACCCAGTACTTC
11	NA	many	TRBV28	TRBJ1-5	CASSLAEPQHF	TGTGCCAGCAGTTTAGCTGAGCCCCAGCATTTT
14	TRBD1	many	TRBV27	TRBJ1-2	CASSFSGQGGGYTF	TGTGCCAGCAGTTTTAGTGGACAGGGCGGCGGCTACACCTTC
15	TRBD1	NA	TRBV6-2/TRBV6-3	TRBJ2-7	CASSYRDRGFDEQYF	TGTGCCAGCAGTTATAGGGACAGGGGTTTCGACGAGCAGTACTTC
14	NA	many	TRBV2	TRBJ2-2	CASRRGASTGELFF	TGTGCCAGCCGAAGGGGGGCGAGCACCGGGGAGCTGTTTTTT
15	NA	many	TRBV7-9	TRBJ2-3	CASSDNEGGTDTQYF	TGTGCCAGCAGCGACAATGAGGGGGGAACAGATACGCAGTATTTT
12	NA	many	TRBV29-1	TRBJ1-2	CSVDRGGQGYTF	TGCAGCGTTGATCGGGGTGGTCAAGGCTACACCTTC
12	NA	many	TRBV6-5	TRBJ1-3	CASSPWGNTIYF	TGTGCCAGCAGCCCCTGGGGAAACACCATATATTTT
12	NA	many	TRBV6-5	TRBJ1-1	CASSPTTRDKFF	TGTGCCAGCAGTCCTACAACGCGCGACAAGTTCTTT
12	NA	many	TRBV12-3/TRBV12-4	TRBJ1-6	CASSPGIAPLHF	TGTGCCAGCAGTCCAGGGATCGCGCCCCTCCACTTT
14	NA	NA	TRBV5-1	TRBJ2-7	CASSLEDIASGQYF	TGCGCCAGCAGCTTGGAGGACATCGCAAGCGGGCAGTACTTC
14	NA	many	TRBV28	TRBJ1-2	CASSLTALVNGYTF	TGTGCCAGTAGTTTGACCGCTTTAGTGAATGGCTACACCTTC
14	TRBD2	many	TRBV2	TRBJ2-7	CASRGTSGTYEQYF	TGTGCCAGCAGGGGGACTAGCGGGACGTACGAGCAGTACTTC
13	NA	many	TRBV10-2	TRBJ1-2	CASSERDTYGYTF	TGCGCCAGCAGTGAACGGGACACCTATGGCTACACCTTC
13	NA	many	TRBV27	TRBJ2-7	CASSFRSSYEQYF	TGTGCCAGCAGTTTTAGGTCCTCCTACGAGCAGTACTTC
16	NA	many	TRBV28	TRBJ1-5	CASGQGRGYSNQPQHF	TGTGCCAGCGGGCAAGGTAGAGGTTATAGCAATCAGCCCCAGCATTTT